This T cell receptor beta chain is from a study of CD8+CD57+ T cells in acquired aplastic anemia. Study-level information: Isolated CD4+ and CD8+ cells, once sorted, yielded DNA averaging approximately 3 ug. Findings and limits, study-wide: CD8+ Simpson's diversity did not differ significantly between patients and controls.

TCR beta VDJ and CDR3 profiles were obtained from a genomic DNA template. TCRdb ran MiXCR on the reads and lists one entry per CDR3 protein. Here the sample spans some 200,000 distinct CDR3 sequences, over 40% being singletons. The germline gives CDR1 DFQATT, CDR2 SNEGSKA (reference sequence). The CDR3 loop spans 13 amino acids. V dropped 5 bases and J dropped 1 base, with 9 bases sitting between them. Sequencing involved patients with CD8+CD57+ cell expansion previously shown by flow cytometry. Remarks on this clonotype: The target antigen is unknown.

The chain has TRBV20-1 and TRBJ1-5; no definite D call. The source of this sequence is a human donor with aplastic anemia. The sequenced material came from sorted CD4+, CD8+, or CD8+CD57+ T cells (not recorded which) from PBMCs. As DNA, the CDR3 is TGCAGTGCTTCCGATCGGAGCAATCAGCCCCAGCATTTT. Translating it yields CSASDRSNQPQHF.